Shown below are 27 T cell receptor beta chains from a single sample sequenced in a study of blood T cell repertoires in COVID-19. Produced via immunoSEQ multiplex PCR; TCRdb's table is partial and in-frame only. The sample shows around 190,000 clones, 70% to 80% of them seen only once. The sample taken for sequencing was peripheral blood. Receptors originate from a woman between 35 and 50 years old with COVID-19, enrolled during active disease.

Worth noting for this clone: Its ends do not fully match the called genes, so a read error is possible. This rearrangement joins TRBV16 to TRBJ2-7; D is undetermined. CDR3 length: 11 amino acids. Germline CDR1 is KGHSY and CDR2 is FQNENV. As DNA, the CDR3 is TGTGCCAGCAGCCAATCCCTACGCTTAGACTTC. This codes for CASSQSLRLDF.

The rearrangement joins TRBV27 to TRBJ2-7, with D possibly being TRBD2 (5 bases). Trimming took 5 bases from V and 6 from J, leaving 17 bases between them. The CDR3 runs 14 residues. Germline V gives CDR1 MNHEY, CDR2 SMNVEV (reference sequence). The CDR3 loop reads CASSPRAYRGEQYF. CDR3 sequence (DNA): TGTGCCAGCAGTCCCCGGGCGTATCGGGGCGAGCAGTACTTC.

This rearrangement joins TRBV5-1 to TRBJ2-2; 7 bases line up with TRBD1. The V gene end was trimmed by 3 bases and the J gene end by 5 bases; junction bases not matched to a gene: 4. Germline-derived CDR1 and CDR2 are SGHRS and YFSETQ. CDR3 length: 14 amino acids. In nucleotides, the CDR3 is TGCGCCAGCAGCTGGGGACAGACTACCGGGGAGCTGTTTTTT. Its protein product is CASSWGQTTGELFF.

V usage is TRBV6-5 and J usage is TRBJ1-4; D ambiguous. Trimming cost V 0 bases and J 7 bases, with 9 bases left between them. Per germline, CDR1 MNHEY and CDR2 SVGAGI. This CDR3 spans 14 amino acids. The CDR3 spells CASSYSGQSEKLFF. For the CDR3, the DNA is TGTGCCAGCAGTTACTCGGGCCAGAGTGAAAAACTGTTTTTT.

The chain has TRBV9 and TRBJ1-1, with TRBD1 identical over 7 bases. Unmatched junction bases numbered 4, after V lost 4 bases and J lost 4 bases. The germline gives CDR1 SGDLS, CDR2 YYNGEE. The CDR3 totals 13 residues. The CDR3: CASSLRGTTEAFF. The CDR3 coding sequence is TGTGCCAGCAGCCTCAGGGGGACCACTGAAGCTTTCTTT.

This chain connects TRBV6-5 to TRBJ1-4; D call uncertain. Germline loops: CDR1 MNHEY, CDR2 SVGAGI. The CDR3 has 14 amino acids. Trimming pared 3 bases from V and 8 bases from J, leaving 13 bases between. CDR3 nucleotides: TGTGCCAGCAGTTATTCTGGGCGGGAGGAAAAACTGTTTTTT. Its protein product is CASSYSGREEKLFF.

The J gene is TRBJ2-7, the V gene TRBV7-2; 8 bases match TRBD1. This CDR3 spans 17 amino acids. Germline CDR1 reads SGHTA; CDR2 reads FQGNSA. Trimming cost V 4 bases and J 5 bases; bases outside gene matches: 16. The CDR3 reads CASSYPKFGQGGNEQYF. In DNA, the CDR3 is TGTGCCAGCAGCTACCCTAAATTTGGACAGGGTGGGAACGAGCAGTACTTC.

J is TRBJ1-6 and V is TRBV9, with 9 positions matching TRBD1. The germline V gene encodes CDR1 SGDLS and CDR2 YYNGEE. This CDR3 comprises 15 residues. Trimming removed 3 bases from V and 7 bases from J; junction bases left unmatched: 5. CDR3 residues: CASSAAGTGNSPLHF. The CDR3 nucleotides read TGTGCCAGCAGCGCCGCCGGGACAGGGAATTCACCCCTCCACTTT.

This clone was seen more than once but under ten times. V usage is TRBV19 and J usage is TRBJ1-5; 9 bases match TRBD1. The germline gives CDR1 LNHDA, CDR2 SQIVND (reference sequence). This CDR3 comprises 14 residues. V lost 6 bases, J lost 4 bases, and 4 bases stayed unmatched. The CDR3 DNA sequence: TGTGCCAGTAGCTGGACAGGGGAAAATCAGCCCCAGCATTTT. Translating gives CASSWTGENQPQHF.

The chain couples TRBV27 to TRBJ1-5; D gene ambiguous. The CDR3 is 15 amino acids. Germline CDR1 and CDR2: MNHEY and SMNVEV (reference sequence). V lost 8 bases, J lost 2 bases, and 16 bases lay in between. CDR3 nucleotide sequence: TGTGCCAGCGGTGCCCCCGGGGAAGGCAATCAGCCCCAGCATTTT. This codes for CASGAPGEGNQPQHF.

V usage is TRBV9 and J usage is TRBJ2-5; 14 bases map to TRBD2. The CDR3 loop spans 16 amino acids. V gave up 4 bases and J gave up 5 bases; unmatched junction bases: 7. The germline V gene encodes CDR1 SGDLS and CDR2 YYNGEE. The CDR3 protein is CASSSRLAGGHETQYF. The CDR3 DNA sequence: TGTGCCAGCAGCTCACGACTAGCGGGGGGGCATGAGACCCAGTACTTC.

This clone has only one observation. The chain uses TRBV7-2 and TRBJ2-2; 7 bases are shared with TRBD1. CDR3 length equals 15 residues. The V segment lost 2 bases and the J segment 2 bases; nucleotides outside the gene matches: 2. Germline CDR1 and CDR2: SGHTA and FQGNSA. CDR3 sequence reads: CASSLYRGNTGELFF. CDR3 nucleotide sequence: TGTGCCAGCAGCTTATACAGGGGTAACACCGGGGAGCTGTTTTTT.

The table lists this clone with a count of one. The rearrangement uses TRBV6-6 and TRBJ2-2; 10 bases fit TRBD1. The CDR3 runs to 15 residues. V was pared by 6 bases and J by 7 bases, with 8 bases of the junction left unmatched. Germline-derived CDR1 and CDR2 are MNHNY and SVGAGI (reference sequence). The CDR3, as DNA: TGTGCCAGCAGCCCGGACAGGGGGGGCGGCGGGGAGCTGTTTTTT. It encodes CASSPDRGGGGELFF.

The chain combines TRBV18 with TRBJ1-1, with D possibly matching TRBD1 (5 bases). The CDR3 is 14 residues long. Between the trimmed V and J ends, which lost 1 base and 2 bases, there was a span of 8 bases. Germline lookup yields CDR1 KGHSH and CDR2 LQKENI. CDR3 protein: CASSPQGINTEAFF. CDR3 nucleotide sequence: TGTGCCAGCTCACCACAGGGGATTAACACTGAAGCTTTCTTT.

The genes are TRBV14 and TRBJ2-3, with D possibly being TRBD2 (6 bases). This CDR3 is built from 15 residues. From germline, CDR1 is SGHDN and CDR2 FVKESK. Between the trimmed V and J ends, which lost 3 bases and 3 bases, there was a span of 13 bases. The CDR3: CASSHLLAGTDTQYF. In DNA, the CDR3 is TGTGCCAGCAGCCATTTACTAGCTGGAACAGATACGCAGTATTTT.

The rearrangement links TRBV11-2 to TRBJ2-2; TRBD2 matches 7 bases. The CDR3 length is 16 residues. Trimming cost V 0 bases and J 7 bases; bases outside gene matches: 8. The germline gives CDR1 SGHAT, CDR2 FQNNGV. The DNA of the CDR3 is TGTGCCAGCAGCTTAGAAAGGACTAGTCTAGTCGGGGAGCTGTTTTTT. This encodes CASSLERTSLVGELFF. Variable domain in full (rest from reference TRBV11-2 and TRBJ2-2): EAGVAQSPRYKIIEKRQSVAFWCNPISGHATLYWYQQILGQGPKLLIQFQNNGVVDDSQLPKDRFSAERLKGVDSTLKIQPAKLEDSAVYLCASSLERTSLVGELFFGEGSRLTVL.

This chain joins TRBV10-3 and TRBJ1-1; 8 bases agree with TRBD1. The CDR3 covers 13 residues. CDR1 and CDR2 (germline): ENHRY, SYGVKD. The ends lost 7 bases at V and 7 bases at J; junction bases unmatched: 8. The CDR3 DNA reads TGTGCCATCACCGCTGGACAGGGAAGTGAAGCTTTCTTT. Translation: CAITAGQGSEAFF.

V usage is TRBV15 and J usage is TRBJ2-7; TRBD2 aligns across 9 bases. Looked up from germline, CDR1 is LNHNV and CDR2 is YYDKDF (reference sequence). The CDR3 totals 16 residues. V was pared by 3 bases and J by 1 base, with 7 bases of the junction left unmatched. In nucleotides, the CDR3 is TGTGCCACCAGCAGTCCCCAGCGGGAGGTATCCTACGAGCAGTACTTC. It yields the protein CATSSPQREVSYEQYF.

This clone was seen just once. Here the CDR3 DNA reads TGTGCCAGCTCATCACTTACAGGGGTAGGAGAGCAGTACTTC. The encoded protein is CASSSLTGVGEQYF. The chain has TRBV18 and TRBJ2-7, with 7 bases identical to TRBD1. The J segment lost 7 bases and the V segment lost 5 bases, leaving 11 bases of the junction unmatched. From germline, CDR1 is KGHSH and CDR2 LQKENI. This CDR3 is built from 14 residues.

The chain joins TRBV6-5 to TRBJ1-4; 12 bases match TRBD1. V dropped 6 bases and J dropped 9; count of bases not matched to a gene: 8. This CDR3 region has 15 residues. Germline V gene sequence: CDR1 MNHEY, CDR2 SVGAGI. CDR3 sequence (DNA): TGTGCCAGCAGCCGGGACAGGGGGCTCCTTAAAAAACTGTTTTTT. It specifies CASSRDRGLLKKLFF.

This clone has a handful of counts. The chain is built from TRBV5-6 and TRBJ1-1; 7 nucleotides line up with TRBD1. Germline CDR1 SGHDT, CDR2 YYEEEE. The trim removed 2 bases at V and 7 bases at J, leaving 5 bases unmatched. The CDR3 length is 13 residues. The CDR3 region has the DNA TGTGCCAGCAGCTTCGACAGGGCGGGTGAAGCTTTCTTT. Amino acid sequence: CASSFDRAGEAFF.

CDR3 nucleotide sequence: TGTGCCAGTAGTATAATTTCAGGGGGCGCGGGGGAAAAACTGTTTTTT. The encoded protein is CASSIISGGAGEKLFF. V and J are TRBV19 and TRBJ1-4; 8 positions agree with TRBD1. From germline, CDR1 is LNHDA and CDR2 SQIVND (reference sequence). V lost 2 bases to trimming and J lost 8 bases; unmatched junction nucleotides: 10. The CDR3 is 16 amino acids.

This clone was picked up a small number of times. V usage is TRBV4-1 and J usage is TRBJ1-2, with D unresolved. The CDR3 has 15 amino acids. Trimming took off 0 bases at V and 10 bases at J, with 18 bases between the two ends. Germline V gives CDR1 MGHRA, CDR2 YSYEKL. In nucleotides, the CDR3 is TGCGCCAGCAGCCAAGATCGACTTGTTAGTATTTTCTACACCTTC. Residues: CASSQDRLVSIFYTF.

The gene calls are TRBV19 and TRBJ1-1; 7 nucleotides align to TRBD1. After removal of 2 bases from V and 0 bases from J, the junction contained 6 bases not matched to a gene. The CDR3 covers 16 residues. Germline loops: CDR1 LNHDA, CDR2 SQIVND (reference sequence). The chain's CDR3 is CASSISGTDLNTEAFF. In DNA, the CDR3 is TGTGCCAGTAGTATATCTGGGACAGATTTGAACACTGAAGCTTTCTTT.

This CDR3 reads CASREAGYSTDTQYF. The CDR3 coding sequence is TGTGCCAGCAGGGAAGCGGGATATAGCACAGATACGCAGTATTTT. The chain carries TRBV9 and TRBJ2-3, with 7 positions matching TRBD2. Germline V lookup: CDR1 SGDLS, CDR2 YYNGEE. The CDR3 has 15 residues. J was trimmed by 0 bases and V by 5 bases; bases with no gene match: 6.

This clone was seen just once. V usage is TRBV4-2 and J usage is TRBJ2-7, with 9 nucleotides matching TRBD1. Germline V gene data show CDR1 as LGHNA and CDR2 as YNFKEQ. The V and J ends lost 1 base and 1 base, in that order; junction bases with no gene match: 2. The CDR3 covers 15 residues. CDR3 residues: CASSQAGTGSYEQYF. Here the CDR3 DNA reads TGTGCCAGCAGCCAAGCCGGGACAGGGTCCTACGAGCAGTACTTC.

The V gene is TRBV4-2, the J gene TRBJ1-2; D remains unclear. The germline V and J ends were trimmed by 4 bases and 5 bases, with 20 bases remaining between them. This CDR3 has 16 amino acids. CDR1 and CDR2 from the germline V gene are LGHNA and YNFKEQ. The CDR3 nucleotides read TGTGCCAGCAGCCTCGGCTGGGAGTCCGGAAATTATGGCTACACCTTC. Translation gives CASSLGWESGNYGYTF.